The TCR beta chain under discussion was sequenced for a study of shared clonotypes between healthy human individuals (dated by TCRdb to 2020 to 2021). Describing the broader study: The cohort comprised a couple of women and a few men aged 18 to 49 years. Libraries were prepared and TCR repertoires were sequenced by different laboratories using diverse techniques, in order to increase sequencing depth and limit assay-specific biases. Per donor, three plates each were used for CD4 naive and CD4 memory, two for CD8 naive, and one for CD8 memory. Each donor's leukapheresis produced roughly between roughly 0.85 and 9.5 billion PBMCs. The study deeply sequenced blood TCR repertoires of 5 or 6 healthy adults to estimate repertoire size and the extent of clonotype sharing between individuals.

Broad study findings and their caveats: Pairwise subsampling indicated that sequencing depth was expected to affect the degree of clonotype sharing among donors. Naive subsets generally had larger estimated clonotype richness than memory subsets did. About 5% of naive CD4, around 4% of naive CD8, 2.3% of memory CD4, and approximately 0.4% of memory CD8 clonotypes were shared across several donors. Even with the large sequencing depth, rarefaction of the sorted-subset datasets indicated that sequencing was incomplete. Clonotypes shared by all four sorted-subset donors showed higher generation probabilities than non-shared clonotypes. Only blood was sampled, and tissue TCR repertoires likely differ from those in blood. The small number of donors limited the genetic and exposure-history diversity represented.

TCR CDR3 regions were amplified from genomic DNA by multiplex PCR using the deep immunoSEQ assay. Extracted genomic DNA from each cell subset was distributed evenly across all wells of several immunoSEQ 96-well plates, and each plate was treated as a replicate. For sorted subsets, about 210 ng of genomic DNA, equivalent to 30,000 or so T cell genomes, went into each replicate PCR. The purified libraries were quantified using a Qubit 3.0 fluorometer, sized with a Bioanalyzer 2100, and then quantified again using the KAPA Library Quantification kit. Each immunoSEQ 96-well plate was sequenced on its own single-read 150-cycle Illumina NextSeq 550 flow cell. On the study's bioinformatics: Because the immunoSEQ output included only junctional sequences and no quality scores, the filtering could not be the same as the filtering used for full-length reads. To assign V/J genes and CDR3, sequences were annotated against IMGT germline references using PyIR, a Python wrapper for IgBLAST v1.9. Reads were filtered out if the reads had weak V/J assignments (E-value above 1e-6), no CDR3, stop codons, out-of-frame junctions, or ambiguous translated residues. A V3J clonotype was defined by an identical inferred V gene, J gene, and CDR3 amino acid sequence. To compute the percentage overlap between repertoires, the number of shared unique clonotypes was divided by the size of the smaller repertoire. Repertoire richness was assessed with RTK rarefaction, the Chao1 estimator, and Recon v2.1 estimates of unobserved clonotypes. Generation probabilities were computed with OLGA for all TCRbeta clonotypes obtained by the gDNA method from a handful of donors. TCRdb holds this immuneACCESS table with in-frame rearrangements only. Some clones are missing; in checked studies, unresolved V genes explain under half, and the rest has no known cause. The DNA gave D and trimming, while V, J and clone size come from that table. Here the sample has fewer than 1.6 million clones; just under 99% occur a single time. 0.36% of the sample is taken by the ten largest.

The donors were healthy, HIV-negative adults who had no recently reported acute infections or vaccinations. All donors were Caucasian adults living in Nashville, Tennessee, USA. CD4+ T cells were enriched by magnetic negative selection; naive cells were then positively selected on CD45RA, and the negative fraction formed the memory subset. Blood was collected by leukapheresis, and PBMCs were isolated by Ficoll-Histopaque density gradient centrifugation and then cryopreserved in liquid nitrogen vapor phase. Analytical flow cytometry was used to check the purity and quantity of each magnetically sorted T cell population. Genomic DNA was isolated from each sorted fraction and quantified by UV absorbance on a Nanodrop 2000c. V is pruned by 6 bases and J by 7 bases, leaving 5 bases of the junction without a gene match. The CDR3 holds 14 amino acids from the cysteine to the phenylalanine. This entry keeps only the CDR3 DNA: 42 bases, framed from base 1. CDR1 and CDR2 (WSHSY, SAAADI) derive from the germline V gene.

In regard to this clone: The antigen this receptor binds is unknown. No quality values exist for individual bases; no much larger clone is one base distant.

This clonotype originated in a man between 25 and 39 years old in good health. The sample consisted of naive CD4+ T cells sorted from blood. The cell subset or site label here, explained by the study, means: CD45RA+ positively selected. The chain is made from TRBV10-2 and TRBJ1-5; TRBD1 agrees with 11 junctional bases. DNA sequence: TGCGCCAGCAGCTGGACAGGGGGCGGACAGCCCCAGCATTTT. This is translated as CASSWTGGGQPQHF.